Following are 9 T cell receptor beta chains from one sample sequenced in a study of cytomegalovirus exposure and HLA in healthy donors (dated by TCRdb to 2015 to 2018). Libraries were prepared through the immunoSEQ multiplex PCR assay. A mixture of 60 forward primers for TCR Vbeta segments and 13 reverse primers for TCR Jbeta segments was used in the multiplex PCR. As stored in TCRdb, this immuneACCESS dataset retains in-frame rearrangements with V and J assigned. A fraction of the clones does not appear; measured against another copy, unresolved V genes explain less than half of the discrepancy, and the remainder lacks a known reason. Recorded for this sample are 180,000 or so clones; about four fifths of them occurred a single time. The top ten clonotypes cover approximately 2.9% of the sample. Sequenced input: PBMCs. The receptors come from a female donor in good health and CMV-seronegative.

The sample holds one count of this clone. J is TRBJ2-2 and V is TRBV18; 7 bases are a match to TRBD1. This CDR3 is 20 amino acids long. Germline V gives CDR1 KGHSH, CDR2 LQKENI. Trimming at V came to 0 bases and at J to 7 bases, leaving 20 bases not matched to a gene. The CDR3 DNA reads as TGTGCCAGCTCACCACCAGTCGGGACAGAGGGGATCTACGGAAGCGGGGAGCTGTTTTTT. This gives the protein CASSPPVGTEGIYGSGELFF.

This clone occurred a few times. This specimen includes other DNA sequences encoding the same CDR3. This chain connects TRBV5-4 to TRBJ1-6, with 8 bases that match TRBD1. Germline V gives CDR1 SGHNT, CDR2 YYREEE (reference sequence). V gave up 4 bases and J gave up 0 bases; unmatched junction bases: 3. The CDR3 covers 16 residues. The CDR3 is CASSRQGSSYNSPLHF. CDR3 coding DNA: TGTGCCAGCAGCCGACAGGGGAGCTCCTATAATTCACCCCTCCACTTT.

The chain carries TRBV7-6 and TRBJ2-5; 10 bases agree with TRBD1. TRBJ2-7 explains the end of the DNA better; the J call may be wrong. This CDR3 is built from 15 residues. CDR1 SGHVS and CDR2 FNYEAQ come from the germline V gene. The CDR3 loop reads CASSSRQGAYYEQYF. DNA of the CDR3: TGTGCCAGCAGCTCTAGACAGGGGGCCTACTACGAGCAGTACTTC.

V is TRBV27 and J is TRBJ2-2, with 7 bases lining up with TRBD2. Germline CDR1 reads MNHEY; CDR2 reads SMNVEV (reference sequence). The J segment lost 9 bases and the V segment lost 6 bases, leaving 10 bases of the junction unmatched. This CDR3 is built from 14 residues. The DNA for the CDR3 is TGTGCCAGCAGAACCGGGACTAATACCCGGGAGCTGTTTTTT. This sequence encodes CASRTGTNTRELFF.

This clone was seen a handful of times. The chain joins TRBV7-9 to TRBJ1-1, with a possible D match to TRBD1 (6 bases). Germline values: CDR1 SEHNR, CDR2 FQNEAQ (reference sequence). The CDR3 length is 11 residues. The germline V and J ends were trimmed by 6 bases and 5 bases, with 7 bases remaining between them. This CDR3 is CASRQGTEAFF. CDR3 DNA: TGTGCCAGCAGGCAGGGGACTGAAGCTTTCTTT.

V usage is TRBV5-6 and J usage is TRBJ2-1, with 9 bases identical to TRBD2. Losses at the gene ends were 4 bases for V and 6 bases for J; bases not matched to a gene: 5. In germline, CDR1 is SGHDT, CDR2 YYEEEE. CDR3 length equals 14 residues. CDR3 in amino acids: CASSPGTSFNEQFF. In DNA, the CDR3 is TGTGCCAGCAGCCCCGGGACTAGCTTCAATGAGCAGTTCTTC.

This clone was counted once. The chain joins TRBV11-2 to TRBJ1-1; TRBD1 agrees at 10 bases. This CDR3 spans 14 amino acids. The ends lost 6 bases at V and 6 bases at J; junction bases unmatched: 7. In germline, CDR1 is SGHAT, CDR2 FQNNGV. Here the CDR3 reads CASSSGTGVSEAFF. In nucleotides, the CDR3 is TGTGCCAGCAGTTCCGGGACAGGGGTCTCTGAAGCTTTCTTT.

This clone was counted a few times. The chain couples TRBV5-6 to TRBJ2-3; D perhaps matches TRBD2 (6 bases). The V end was cut by 3 bases, the J end by 1 base, with 15 bases between. This CDR3 has 16 amino acids. Germline V lookup: CDR1 SGHDT, CDR2 YYEEEE. The CDR3 sequence is CASSSTGTSRTDTQYF. The DNA of the CDR3 is TGTGCCAGCAGCTCTACCGGGACTTCACGCACAGATACGCAGTATTTT. Supplemented by reference TRBV5-6 and TRBJ2-3, the full variable domain reads DAGVTQSPTHLIKTRGQQVTLRCSPKSGHDTVSWYQQALGQGPQFIFQYYEEEERQRGNFPDRFSGHQFPNYSSELNVNALLLGDSALYLCASSSTGTSRTDTQYFGPGTRLTVL.

The CDR3 is CASSYRGGHTEAFF. CDR3 DNA: TGCGCCAGCAGCTACCGAGGGGGCCATACTGAAGCTTTCTTT. V is TRBV5-1 and J is TRBJ1-1; 7 bases align to TRBD1. Germline CDR1 SGHRS, CDR2 YFSETQ. This CDR3 has 14 amino acids. The junction had 7 bases not matched to a gene; V was cut back by 3 bases and J by 5 bases.